This T cell receptor beta chain was identified in a study of blood T cell repertoires in COVID-19. Background on the study: There were acute and convalescent COVID-19 samples, and they came from the United States, Italy and Spain. In each case, the material was cDNA or gDNA derived from T cells, B-cell-depleted T cells, or PBMCs.

The CDR3 is made up of 17 amino acids. Looked up from germline, CDR1 is WSHSY and CDR2 is SAAADI. V was trimmed by 6 bases and J by 0 bases, leaving 18 bases between them. In the original analysis: Estimates of nucleated cell counts were drawn from the amplification of reference gene primers. Sequenced by immunoSEQ multiplex PCR; TCRdb stores in-frame clones only, minus some. V and J calls and clone size are those listed in that table; D and trimming were worked out from the DNA. Of about 100,000 clones listed, roughly 80% are singletons. The clonotype comes from a man in his 60s with acute or convalescent COVID-19. Source material: peripheral blood. The chain links TRBV10-2 to TRBJ1-5; D gene ambiguous. The CDR3 region has the DNA TGCGCCAGCAGCGAACGGCCGGGTCCAACTAGCAATCAGCCCCAGCATTTT. The encoded protein is CASSERPGPTSNQPQHF.